Below, 22 T cell receptor beta chains from the same sample are listed, as sequenced in a study of cytomegalovirus exposure and HLA in healthy donors (dated by TCRdb to 2017 to 2019). Libraries came from the immunoSEQ multiplex PCR assay. Entries here come from immuneACCESS through TCRdb and include only in-frame sequences with V and J called. Some clones fail to appear in such tables; in the studies checked, an unresolved V gene covers under half of the shortfall, and the cause of the remainder is unknown. Counted in this sample were 220,000 or so clones; around 80% of them appeared once. The ten most abundant clones make up about 14% of the sample. Sequencing was done on a sample of PBMCs. The source of these receptors is a woman aged 25 to 39 in good health and CMV-seropositive.

This clone was observed once. The V call is TRBV7-9, the J call TRBJ1-5; D perhaps matches TRBD1 (6 bases). In germline, CDR1 is SEHNR, CDR2 FQNEAQ (reference sequence). The CDR3 is made up of 16 amino acids. Trimming pared 5 bases from V and 4 bases from J, leaving 18 bases between. CDR3 sequence (DNA): TGTGCCAGCAGCCCCTCGACAGGAAAAGGGAATCAGCCCCAGCATTTT. This encodes CASSPSTGKGNQPQHF.

The chain has TRBV28 and TRBJ2-7, with TRBD2 matching 7 bases. The CDR3 loop spans 15 amino acids. J was trimmed by 0 bases and V by 4 bases; bases with no gene match: 6. CDR1 MDHEN and CDR2 SYDVKM come from the germline V gene. CDR3 loop: CASSYSGGSSYEQYF. The DNA for the CDR3 is TGTGCCAGCAGTTACTCCGGGGGGAGCTCCTACGAGCAGTACTTC.

The table lists this clone with a few counts. The genes are TRBV7-2 and TRBJ2-7, with TRBD2 as a possible D gene (6 bases). Trimming left V 5 bases short and J 2 bases short, with 16 bases between. Germline V lookup: CDR1 SGHTA, CDR2 FQGNSA. The CDR3 totals 15 residues. The CDR3 DNA reads TGTGCCAGCAGCCAAAAAACGGGAGTCCCCTACGAGCAGTACTTC. It yields the protein CASSQKTGVPYEQYF.

The rearrangement uses TRBV7-2 and TRBJ1-5; no definite D call. The CDR3 is made up of 13 amino acids. Germline CDR1 SGHTA, CDR2 FQGNSA. V lost 5 bases to trimming and J lost 0 bases, with 5 bases between them. Here the CDR3 reads CASSRDSNQPQHF. Here the CDR3 DNA reads TGTGCCAGCAGCAGGGATAGCAATCAGCCCCAGCATTTT.

The chain links TRBV9 to TRBJ1-2; D possibly corresponds to TRBD1 (6 bases). This CDR3 region has 17 residues. Germline-derived CDR1 and CDR2 are SGDLS and YYNGEE. V was clipped by 0 bases and J by 4 bases, with 19 bases between them. CDR3 bases: TGTGCCAGCAGCGTAGGCCTGAACGGCAGGGGTTCCTATGGCTACACCTTC. Translation gives CASSVGLNGRGSYGYTF. The variable domain in full, completed from reference TRBV9 and TRBJ1-2, reads DSGVTQTPKHLITATGQRVTLRCSPRSGDLSVYWYQQSLDQGLQFLIQYYNGEERAKGNILERFSAQQFPDLHSELNLSSLELGDSALYFCASSVGLNGRGSYGYTFGSGTRLTVV.

The chain employs TRBV4-3 and TRBJ2-1; no firm D call. Germline V CDR1 and CDR2: LGHNA, YSLEER. This CDR3 region has 12 residues. V lost 1 base and J lost 8, with 6 bases in between. The CDR3 loop is CASSQVGDEQFF. CDR3 DNA: TGCGCCAGCAGCCAAGTAGGCGATGAGCAGTTCTTC.

The chain couples TRBV28 to TRBJ1-2; D is uncertain. Germline V gene lookup returns CDR1 MDHEN and CDR2 SYDVKM. The CDR3 is 11 amino acids. Trimming shortened V by 7 bases and J by 5 bases, and 8 bases separated the two germline ends. In DNA, the CDR3 is TGTGCCAGCAATTCCGTATATGGCTACACCTTC. Protein product: CASNSVYGYTF.

In this sample, this clone turned up a few times. The V gene is TRBV5-8, the J gene TRBJ1-2; the match to TRBD1 covers 12 bases. Germline V CDR1 and CDR2: SGHTS, YDEGEE. CDR3 length: 13 amino acids. The V segment lost 4 bases and the J segment 13 bases; nucleotides outside the gene matches: 8. The CDR3 spells CASSNRDRGLGTF. The CDR3 bases are TGTGCCAGCAGCAACCGGGACAGGGGGCTCGGCACCTTC. Full variable domain (missing parts from reference TRBV5-8 and TRBJ1-2): EAGVTQSPTHLIKTRGQQATLRCSPISGHTSVYWYQQALGLGLQFLLWYDEGEERNRGNFPPRFSGRQFPNYSSELNVNALELEDSALYLCASSNRDRGLGTFGSGTRLTVV.

The chain has TRBV6-5 and TRBJ1-1, with 8 bases that match TRBD1. V was clipped by 5 bases and J by 6 bases; unmatched bases: 11. The CDR3 spans 15 residues. Germline CDR1 reads MNHEY; CDR2 reads SVGAGI. This chain's CDR3 is CASSRGQGGLAEAFF. The CDR3 region has the DNA TGTGCCAGCAGTCGAGGACAGGGCGGATTGGCTGAAGCTTTCTTT.

The genes are TRBV19 and TRBJ2-1; no clear D. The CDR3 is 13 residues long. V gave up 6 bases and J gave up 5 bases, with 11 bases separating them. Germline CDR1 reads LNHDA; CDR2 reads SQIVND (reference sequence). In nucleotides, the CDR3 is TGTGCCAGTAGGACCCTCAGTGACAATGAGCAGTTCTTC. Residues: CASRTLSDNEQFF.

The rearrangement links TRBV5-4 to TRBJ2-7; D possibly corresponds to TRBD1 (6 bases). V was trimmed by 3 bases and J by 4 bases, leaving 17 bases between them. The CDR3 is 15 residues long. From germline, CDR1 is SGHNT and CDR2 YYREEE (reference sequence). The CDR3 DNA reads as TGTGCCAGCAGCTCGATGCTGCAGGGGTCTTACGAGCAGTACTTC. It is translated as CASSSMLQGSYEQYF.

Details on this clone: Other DNA sequences in this sample translate to the same CDR3. The chain couples TRBV7-8 to TRBJ2-7; D gene unclear. The CDR3 has 14 residues. CDR1 is SGHVS, CDR2 FQNEAQ, per germline. The ends were cut back, 1 base at V and 4 bases at J, with 11 bases in the middle. The CDR3 DNA reads TGTGCCAGCAGCTTAGGAGGAAACTCTTACGAGCAGTACTTC. Its translation is CASSLGGNSYEQYF.

This clone was recorded a few times. CDR3 loop: CASSYSSGYTEAFF. The DNA for the CDR3 is TGTGCCAGCAGTTACTCGTCCGGGTACACTGAAGCTTTCTTT. V usage is TRBV6-5 and J usage is TRBJ1-1; D uncertain. The CDR3 is made up of 14 amino acids. Germline V gene lookup returns CDR1 MNHEY and CDR2 SVGAGI. V lost 0 bases and J lost 3, with 8 bases in between.

This chain uses TRBV4-1 with TRBJ1-1; D gene unclear. CDR1 MGHRA and CDR2 YSYEKL come from the germline V gene. V was trimmed by 4 bases and J by 4 bases, leaving 10 bases between them. The CDR3 extends over 13 amino acids. DNA of the CDR3: TGCGCCAGCAGCCGGCAAGGGATCACTGAAGCTTTCTTT. It translates to CASSRQGITEAFF.

The rearrangement links TRBV6-5 to TRBJ2-3; D is unclear. CDR1 is MNHEY, CDR2 SVGAGI, per germline. CDR3 length: 13 amino acids. V was trimmed by 2 bases and J by 8 bases, leaving 11 bases between them. CDR3 DNA: TGTGCCAGCAGTTACCAAGAGGCAGCTACGCAGTATTTT. Encoded protein: CASSYQEAATQYF.

The rearrangement uses TRBV27 and TRBJ2-3; D assignment may be TRBD1 or TRBD2 (5 bases each). The CDR3 contains 14 residues. Trimming left V 3 bases short and J 2 bases short, with 9 bases between. Per germline, CDR1 MNHEY and CDR2 SMNVEV (reference sequence). The CDR3 sequence: CASSLWGSTDTQYF. For the CDR3, the DNA is TGTGCCAGCAGTTTGTGGGGGTCCACAGATACGCAGTATTTT.

The CDR3 DNA is TGTGCCACCAGCAGAGGGCAGACCAATCAGCCCCAGCATTTT. Residues: CATSRGQTNQPQHF. This chain connects TRBV15 to TRBJ1-5; D ambiguous. The CDR3 has 14 residues. V shed 1 base and J shed 3 bases, with 7 bases lying between them. Germline CDR1 and CDR2: LNHNV and YYDKDF (reference sequence).

This clone appeared once. The chain carries TRBV6-1 and TRBJ1-5, with a tentative D call TRBD1 (5 bases). CDR1 and CDR2 (germline): MNHNS, SASEGT. CDR3 length: 16 residues. V lost 0 bases and J lost 0, with 9 bases in between. The CDR3: CASSEATVYSNQPQHF. The CDR3 nucleotides are TGTGCCAGCAGTGAAGCGACAGTTTATAGCAATCAGCCCCAGCATTTT.

Here the CDR3 reads CASSPGGVVLFF. CDR3 DNA: TGTGCCAGCAGCCCCGGTGGGGTCGTGCTGTTTTTT. The V and J genes are TRBV25-1 and TRBJ2-2; D not certain. The CDR3 spans 12 residues. Germline CDR1 and CDR2: MGHDK and SYGVNS. Trimming removed 6 bases at V and 13 bases at J, with 15 bases between.

The chain is built from TRBV12-5 and TRBJ2-1; TRBD2 agrees at 15 bases. The V gene's germline CDR1 is LGHNT and CDR2 FRNRAP. CDR3 size: 16 residues. With 5 bases clipped from V and 8 bases from J, the junction kept 7 bases outside the gene matches. The CDR3: CASGSGTSGRIDEQFF. In nucleotides, the CDR3 is TGTGCTAGTGGTAGCGGGACTAGCGGGAGGATCGATGAGCAGTTCTTC.

With respect to this clone: This specimen includes other DNA sequences encoding the same CDR3. The chain is built from TRBV5-1 and TRBJ2-1; 8 bases match TRBD2. Per germline, CDR1 SGHRS and CDR2 YFSETQ. Trimming cost V 0 bases and J 4 bases; bases outside gene matches: 3. The CDR3 spans 15 residues. The CDR3 region is CASSLELADYNEQFF. CDR3 bases: TGCGCCAGCAGCTTGGAACTAGCGGATTACAATGAGCAGTTCTTC.

V and J are TRBV27 and TRBJ1-4; 10 nucleotides line up with TRBD1. Looked up from germline, CDR1 is MNHEY and CDR2 is SMNVEV (reference sequence). Trimming took 5 bases from V and 1 from J; bases not matched to a gene: 10. The CDR3 has 18 amino acids. The chain's CDR3 is CASSNLYGQGVTNEKLFF. The CDR3 nucleotides read TGTGCCAGCAGTAACCTTTACGGACAGGGGGTAACTAATGAAAAACTGTTTTTT. The full variable domain, its missing parts supplied by reference TRBV27 and TRBJ1-4, is EAQVTQNPRYLITVTGKKLTVTCSQNMNHEYMSWYRQDPGLGLRQIYYSMNVEVTDKGDVPEGYKVSRKEKRNFPLILESPSPNQTSLYFCASSNLYGQGVTNEKLFFGSGTQLSVL.